One sample yielded the 15 T cell receptor beta chains listed below, sequenced in a study of T cell responses to AZD1222 COVID-19 vaccine. Only in-frame clones appear in the TCRdb table, and some are missing; sequencing was by immunoSEQ multiplex PCR. The data hold about 120,000 clones, with about 90% observed a single time. The starting material was peripheral blood, obtained on day 0 of AZD1222 vaccination. These receptors came from an adult in good health.

The genes are TRBV6-5 and TRBJ1-4, with no clear D. Looked up from germline, CDR1 is MNHEY and CDR2 is SVGAGI. The V end lost 0 bases, the J end lost 4 bases, and 9 bases lay between the germline ends. The CDR3 is 15 residues long. CDR3 nucleotide sequence: TGTGCCAGCAGTTACTCGACCCAGGTTAATGAAAAACTGTTTTTT. This encodes CASSYSTQVNEKLFF.

V gene TRBV2 combines with J gene TRBJ2-5; D uncertain. The germline CDR1 and CDR2 sequences are SNHLY and FYNNEI. The CDR3 is 11 residues long. Trimming cost V 7 bases and J 3 bases, with 6 bases left between them. The DNA of the CDR3 is TGTGCCAGCACTCCGGAAGAGACCCAGTACTTC. Protein: CASTPEETQYF.

This sequence joins TRBV19 and TRBJ1-1; D is undetermined. Germline loops: CDR1 LNHDA, CDR2 SQIVND (reference sequence). The CDR3 is made up of 14 amino acids. Trimming left V 6 bases short and J 3 bases short, with 14 bases between. CDR3 sequence reads: CASRSGQPDTEAFF. The DNA for the CDR3 is TGTGCCAGTAGAAGCGGGCAGCCCGACACTGAAGCTTTCTTT.

V and J are TRBV28 and TRBJ1-5; 9 nucleotides agree with TRBD1. V lost 4 bases, J lost 5 bases, and 0 bases stayed unmatched. The CDR3 contains 13 residues. Germline CDR1 and CDR2: MDHEN and SYDVKM. The CDR3 spells CASSWDRDQPQHF. The CDR3 DNA follows: TGTGCCAGCAGTTGGGACAGGGATCAGCCCCAGCATTTT.

This chain joins TRBV3-1 (or the pseudogene TRBV3-2) and TRBJ1-4; unclear D gene. V dropped 5 bases and J dropped 8 bases, with 18 bases sitting between them. CDR1 is LGHDT and CDR2 is YNNKEL in the germline V gene (reference sequence). This CDR3 contains 15 residues. DNA of the CDR3: TGTGCCAGCAGCACTTGGGGTCTGATGGAGGAAAAACTGTTTTTT. Translation gives CASSTWGLMEEKLFF.

The CDR3 here is CASSLVTGTEKLFF. DNA for the CDR3: TGTGCCAGCAGTTTGGTGACAGGGACCGAAAAACTGTTTTTT. The V call is TRBV28, the J call TRBJ1-4; 7 bases map to TRBD1. Germline CDR1 is MDHEN and CDR2 is SYDVKM. V gave up 3 bases and J gave up 8 bases; unmatched junction bases: 6. The CDR3 extends over 14 amino acids.

This chain uses TRBV10-3 with TRBJ2-3, with 9 nucleotides matching TRBD2. Germline CDR1 is ENHRY and CDR2 is SYGVKD. The CDR3 consists of 15 residues. Trimming cost V 3 bases and J 3 bases; bases outside gene matches: 4. DNA for the CDR3: TGTGCCATCAGTGATGGACTAGCGCAAACAGATACGCAGTATTTT. Translation: CAISDGLAQTDTQYF.

V usage is TRBV10-3 and J usage is TRBJ1-1, with no clear D. In germline, CDR1 is ENHRY, CDR2 SYGVKD. The CDR3 extends over 16 amino acids. Trimming removed 4 bases from V and 1 base from J, with 16 bases in between. The CDR3 sequence is CAISASALQANTEAFF. CDR3 sequence (DNA): TGTGCCATCAGTGCATCGGCGCTCCAGGCGAACACTGAAGCTTTCTTT.

The chain couples TRBV10-3 to TRBJ1-4, with D hard to call. Trimming took off 2 bases at V and 7 bases at J, with 14 bases between the two ends. The CDR3 extends over 15 amino acids. The germline gives CDR1 ENHRY, CDR2 SYGVKD. The CDR3 here is CAISEEGGNLEKLFF. CDR3 sequence (DNA): TGTGCCATCAGTGAGGAGGGAGGGAACCTTGAAAAACTGTTTTTT.

A single count supports this clone. The chain employs TRBV30 and TRBJ2-1, with 8 nucleotides matching TRBD2. Per germline, CDR1 GTSNPN and CDR2 SVGIG (reference sequence). The CDR3 runs 15 residues. With 1 base clipped from V and 9 bases from J, the junction kept 11 bases outside the gene matches. The CDR3 nucleotides read TGTGCCTGGAGTGCCGGGACTAGTTATGGATTTGAGCAGTTCTTC. This gives the protein CAWSAGTSYGFEQFF.

The J gene is TRBJ1-2, the V gene TRBV10-1; perhaps TRBD1 as D (6 bases). This CDR3 has 16 residues. Trimming cost V 6 bases and J 4 bases, with 21 bases left between them. Germline V gives CDR1 WNHNN, CDR2 SYGVQD (reference sequence). In DNA form, the CDR3 reads TGCGCCAGCAGACCCAAGACCGGGACATCCTCCTATGGCTACACCTTC. This translates into CASRPKTGTSSYGYTF.

The chain recombines TRBV18 with TRBJ2-3, with D unclear. This CDR3 has 16 residues. V shed 6 bases and J shed 6 bases, with 22 bases lying between them. The germline gives CDR1 KGHSH, CDR2 LQKENI. The CDR3: CASSGVLSPRHDTQYF. The CDR3 nucleotides read TGTGCCAGCTCCGGTGTACTGTCCCCCAGACACGATACGCAGTATTTT.

CDR3 nucleotides: TGTGCCATCTCGCCGCAGTATAGCAATCAGCCCCAGCATTTT. This translates into CAISPQYSNQPQHF. The chain links TRBV2 to TRBJ1-5; D not resolved. The V gene's germline CDR1 is SNHLY and CDR2 FYNNEI. The V end was cut by 10 bases, the J end by 0 bases, with 13 bases between. The CDR3 totals 14 residues.

This clone was seen only once. The genes are TRBV11-2 and TRBJ2-5; D not resolved. This CDR3 is 13 amino acids long. Germline values: CDR1 SGHAT, CDR2 FQNNGV. V lost 1 base and J lost 4, with 7 bases in between. The chain's CDR3 is CASSLGRVETQYF. CDR3 DNA sequence: TGTGCCAGCAGCTTAGGGCGAGTAGAGACCCAGTACTTC.

The rearrangement uses TRBV18 and TRBJ1-6; no firm D call. The V gene lost 5 bases and the J gene lost 8 bases, with 13 bases spanning the gap. CDR3 length: 14 residues. The germline CDR1 and CDR2 sequences are KGHSH and LQKENI. DNA of the CDR3: TGTGCCAGCTCATGGACCGAGAGAGATTCACCCCTCCACTTT. This sequence encodes CASSWTERDSPLHF.